The T cell receptor beta chain described here comes from a study of blood T cell repertoires in COVID-19. At the level of the study: COVID-19 samples collected from the United States, Italy and Spain covered acute and convalescent phases. In each case, the material was cDNA or gDNA derived from T cells, B-cell-depleted T cells, or PBMCs.

Seattle patient enrollment occurred during active infection, with longitudinal follow-up thereafter. Authors' methods: Amplification of reference gene primers provided the estimated nucleated cell counts. Profiled with immunoSEQ multiplex PCR; TCRdb holds only in-frame clones, not every one. Clone size and V and J calls were adopted from that table, with D and trimming inferred from the DNA. The sample carries about 160,000 clones, 92% recorded once. V lost 4 bases and J lost 4; bases outside the gene matches: 9. This CDR3 comprises 16 residues. Germline CDR1 is SGHAT and CDR2 is FQNNGV. Input material: peripheral blood. This rearrangement joins TRBV11-2 to TRBJ1-4; TRBD1 agrees at 7 bases. The receptor was derived from a man aged 30-40 years with COVID-19, enrolled during active disease. CDR3 in amino acids: CASSSPRQGGNEKLFF. The CDR3 nucleotides are TGTGCCAGCAGCTCCCCCAGACAGGGCGGTAATGAAAAACTGTTTTTT.